This TCR beta chain comes out of a study of cytomegalovirus exposure and HLA in healthy donors. The primer mix had 60 Vbeta and 13 Jbeta primers. Data came from immunoSEQ multiplex PCR; TCRdb stores just in-frame clones and leaves some out. Of 93,000 or so clones listed, around 80% are singletons. This TCR was sampled from a woman younger than 30 in good health and CMV-seropositive. The sequencing input was PBMCs.

The CDR3 sequence: CASSPAGQTDGYTF. In DNA form, the CDR3 reads TGTGCCAGTAGTCCGGCCGGACAGACTGACGGCTACACCTTC. The chain couples TRBV19 to TRBJ1-2, with D possibly being TRBD1 (6 bases). V dropped 5 bases and J dropped 8 bases, with 18 bases sitting between them. The CDR3 runs to 14 residues. Germline V gene sequence: CDR1 LNHDA, CDR2 SQIVND (reference sequence).